What follows are 28 T cell receptor beta chains derived from one specimen sequenced in a study of PD-1 blockade in classical Hodgkin lymphoma. Sequencing was performed with immunoSEQ multiplex PCR; in TCRdb, only in-frame clones are kept and a portion is missing. The data show about 25,000 clones, with about 90% seen just once and around 0.53% held by the top ten. Time point in this sample: newly diagnosed, previously untreated cHL patient sample. The authors purified CD4+ T cells from thawed PBMCs by magnetic negative selection. Sequenced sample: CD4+ T cells from blood. These receptors came from a human donor with classical Hodgkin lymphoma.

This rearrangement joins TRBV7-8 to TRBJ2-1, with D uncertain. The CDR3 spans 13 residues. The germline V and J ends were trimmed by 4 bases and 10 bases, with 14 bases remaining between them. The V gene's germline CDR1 is SGHVS and CDR2 FQNEAQ. The CDR3 sequence: CASSSHRIEEQFF. In DNA form, the CDR3 reads TGTGCCAGCAGCTCTCATAGGATTGAGGAGCAGTTCTTC.

The rearrangement links TRBV19 to TRBJ1-1, with TRBD1 matching 8 bases. The V gene's germline CDR1 is LNHDA and CDR2 SQIVND (reference sequence). The CDR3 contains 15 residues. V trimming: 6 bases; J trimming: 1 base; junction bases outside the gene matches: 7. In DNA, the CDR3 is TGTGCCAGTAGCGGGTGGACAGGGACGAACACTGAAGCTTTCTTT. It translates to CASSGWTGTNTEAFF.

The chain carries TRBV19 and TRBJ2-7; weak D call: TRBD2 (5 bases). The CDR3 extends over 14 amino acids. Germline V lookup: CDR1 LNHDA, CDR2 SQIVND (reference sequence). V shed 6 bases and J shed 0 bases, with 12 bases lying between them. CDR3 sequence reads: CASSPGGSSYEQYF. The CDR3 DNA sequence: TGTGCCAGTAGCCCGGGTGGGAGCTCCTACGAGCAGTACTTC. The variable domain in full, with the rest retrieved from reference TRBV19 and TRBJ2-7, is DGGITQSPKYLFRKEGQNVTLSCEQNLNHDAMYWYRQDPGQGLRLIYYSQIVNDFQKGDIAEGYSVSREKKESFPLTVTSAQKNPTAFYLCASSPGGSSYEQYFGPGTRLTVT.

The chain uses TRBV27 and TRBJ2-5; D uncertain. The CDR3 consists of 13 residues. The germline gives CDR1 MNHEY, CDR2 SMNVEV (reference sequence). V shed 3 bases and J shed 5 bases, with 10 bases lying between them. CDR3 nucleotides: TGTGCCAGCAGTTTCGGATTCGCTGAGACCCAGTACTTC. Translating gives CASSFGFAETQYF.

This chain connects TRBV6-5 to TRBJ2-7; D unclear. CDR1 and CDR2 from the germline V gene are MNHEY and SVGAGI. V was shortened by 2 bases and J by 12 bases, with 14 bases between the two germline ends. The CDR3 contains 12 residues. The CDR3 here is CASSYDGFPRYF. The CDR3 DNA reads as TGTGCCAGCAGTTACGACGGCTTCCCCAGGTACTTC.

This chain connects TRBV7-6 to TRBJ2-5; D is uncertain. The V end was cut by 6 bases, the J end by 4 bases, with 12 bases between. Germline assignment: CDR1 SGHVS and CDR2 FNYEAQ. The CDR3 is 13 residues long. The CDR3 region is CASSSPPLETQYF. DNA for the CDR3: TGTGCCAGCAGTTCACCCCCGCTAGAGACCCAGTACTTC.

V usage is TRBV11-2 and J usage is TRBJ2-7; D unclear. CDR1 and CDR2 (germline): SGHAT, FQNNGV. Trimming stripped 5 bases from V and 2 bases from J, with 13 bases between. CDR3 length equals 14 residues. CDR3 in DNA: TGTGCCAGCAGCCCCCGGACGGTAACCTACGAGCAGTACTTC. Translated, it gives CASSPRTVTYEQYF.

The V gene is TRBV4-1, the J gene TRBJ1-2; perhaps TRBD1 as D (6 bases). V lost 0 bases to trimming and J lost 0 bases, with 8 bases between them. Germline CDR1 reads MGHRA; CDR2 reads YSYEKL. The CDR3 consists of 15 residues. CDR3 in DNA: TGCGCCAGCAGCCAAGACGAGGGGGCTAACTATGGCTACACCTTC. The encoded protein is CASSQDEGANYGYTF.

The DNA of the CDR3 is TGTGCCAGTAGTAAGGGACCGATCTTGCAAGAGACCCAGTACTTC. This gives the protein CASSKGPILQETQYF. The rearrangement joins TRBV19 to TRBJ2-5, with D perhaps assigned TRBD1 or TRBD2 (5 bases each). This CDR3 is built from 15 residues. Trimming shortened V by 4 bases and J by 2 bases, and 14 bases separated the two germline ends. Germline CDR1 is LNHDA and CDR2 is SQIVND (reference sequence).

This rearrangement joins TRBV2 to TRBJ1-2; D ambiguous. CDR1 is SNHLY, CDR2 FYNNEI, per germline. V gave up 3 bases and J gave up 0 bases, with 23 bases separating them. This CDR3 spans 19 amino acids. The CDR3 sequence: CASSEPRTLKQFTNYGYTF. CDR3 DNA sequence: TGTGCCAGCAGTGAGCCCCGGACCCTTAAACAATTCACTAACTATGGCTACACCTTC.

The V and J genes are TRBV19 and TRBJ1-5; D gene ambiguous. Germline V lookup: CDR1 LNHDA, CDR2 SQIVND (reference sequence). The CDR3 has 16 residues. The V end lost 5 bases, the J end lost 0 bases, and 14 bases lay between the germline ends. The CDR3 DNA reads TGTGCCAGTAGTCCCAGACCGATATATAGCAATCAGCCCCAGCATTTT. It codes for CASSPRPIYSNQPQHF.

The J gene is TRBJ2-1, the V gene TRBV7-2; 10 bases map to TRBD2. CDR1 SGHTA and CDR2 FQGNSA come from the germline V gene. The ends lost 5 bases at V and 0 bases at J; junction bases unmatched: 7. CDR3 length: 17 amino acids. The CDR3 coding sequence is TGTGCCAGCAGCCCTGGGGTAGCGGGGGGCTCCTACAATGAGCAGTTCTTC. It yields the protein CASSPGVAGGSYNEQFF.

V usage is TRBV29-1 and J usage is TRBJ2-2; D perhaps matches TRBD1 (7 bases). The V and J ends lost 4 bases and 3 bases respectively, with 12 bases between them. Germline V gives CDR1 SQVTM, CDR2 ANQGSEA. The CDR3 runs 14 residues. The CDR3 DNA sequence: TGCAGCGTTGGGTCCAGGGGGGACACCGGGGAGCTGTTTTTT. It codes for CSVGSRGDTGELFF.

The V gene is TRBV6-6, the J gene TRBJ2-7, with 8 bases fitting TRBD1. After removal of 6 bases from V and 2 bases from J, the junction contained 9 bases not matched to a gene. CDR3 length equals 15 residues. The germline CDR1 and CDR2 sequences are MNHNY and SVGAGI (reference sequence). The CDR3 loop reads CASRPGQGGTYEQYF. CDR3 bases: TGTGCCAGCAGGCCCGGACAGGGCGGTACCTACGAGCAGTACTTC.

The chain employs TRBV7-2 and TRBJ1-4, with 8 bases identical to TRBD1. Trimming took 6 bases from V and 7 from J; bases not matched to a gene: 7. CDR1 is SGHTA, CDR2 FQGNSA, per germline. The CDR3 runs to 14 residues. CDR3 residues: CASRIDGQGEKLFF. The CDR3 DNA is TGTGCCAGCAGGATAGACGGACAGGGTGAAAAACTGTTTTTT.

This chain connects TRBV28 to TRBJ1-5, with 7 nucleotides matching TRBD1. The CDR3 contains 17 residues. Trimming removed 2 bases from V and 0 bases from J; junction bases left unmatched: 7. CDR1 and CDR2 (germline): MDHEN, SYDVKM. In nucleotides, the CDR3 is TGTGCCAGCAGTTTAGAACAGGGGCTCTATAGCAATCAGCCCCAGCATTTT. This codes for CASSLEQGLYSNQPQHF. Full variable domain (remainder filled in from reference TRBV28 and TRBJ1-5): DVKVTQSSRYLVKRTGEKVFLECVQDMDHENMFWYRQDPGLGLRLIYFSYDVKMKEKGDIPEGYSVSREKKERFSLILESASTNQTSMYLCASSLEQGLYSNQPQHFGDGTRLSIL.

The CDR3 here is CASSRETGARELFF. The DNA for the CDR3 is TGTGCCAGCAGCCGCGAAACAGGGGCGCGGGAGCTGTTTTTT. The chain recombines TRBV4-2 with TRBJ2-2; 7 bases match TRBD1. The CDR3 length is 14 residues. CDR1 is LGHNA, CDR2 YNFKEQ, per germline. Trimming cost V 4 bases and J 9 bases; bases outside gene matches: 8.

The CDR3 protein is CAWSTSLRAPLHF. The DNA of the CDR3 is TGTGCCTGGAGTACAAGTCTACGGGCGCCCCTCCACTTT. J is TRBJ1-6 and V is TRBV30, with D uncertain. Germline V lookup: CDR1 GTSNPN, CDR2 SVGIG (reference sequence). CDR3 size: 13 residues. V lost 2 bases and J 13 bases, leaving 15 bases between the germline ends.

V usage is TRBV19 and J usage is TRBJ1-5; perhaps TRBD1 as D (6 bases). Germline CDR1 LNHDA, CDR2 SQIVND (reference sequence). Deletions cut 4 bases from V and 0 bases from J, with 10 bases between. This CDR3 is 15 amino acids long. Here the CDR3 reads CASSTQQGSNQPQHF. Written as DNA, the CDR3 is TGTGCCAGTAGTACCCAACAGGGTAGCAATCAGCCCCAGCATTTT.

This clone was recorded once. CDR3 in amino acids: CASSPRDRGHEQFF. The CDR3 DNA reads as TGTGCCAGCAGCCCCCGGGACAGGGGGCATGAGCAGTTCTTC. V gene TRBV11-3 combines with J gene TRBJ2-1; TRBD1 matches 12 bases. CDR1 and CDR2 (germline): SGHNT, YENEEA. This CDR3 comprises 14 residues. V lost 5 bases to trimming and J lost 8 bases; unmatched junction nucleotides: 4. Complete variable domain (other parts from reference TRBV11-3 and TRBJ2-1): EAGVVQSPRYKIIEKKQPVAFWCNPISGHNTLYWYLQNLGQGPELLIRYENEEAVDDSQLPKDRFSAERLKGVDSTLKIQPAELGDSAVYLCASSPRDRGHEQFFGPGTRLTVL.

The chain links TRBV19 to TRBJ2-2; TRBD1 matches at 12 bases. CDR1 LNHDA and CDR2 SQIVND come from the germline V gene (reference sequence). The junction had 9 bases not matched to a gene; V was cut back by 6 bases and J by 7 bases. CDR3 size: 16 residues. CDR3 protein: CASRGTGTGGIGELFF. The CDR3 DNA sequence: TGTGCCAGTAGGGGAACCGGGACAGGGGGCATCGGGGAGCTGTTTTTT.

CDR3 in amino acids: CASKYNEQFF. CDR3 nucleotide sequence: TGTGCCAGCAAGTACAATGAGCAGTTCTTC. The chain joins TRBV6-6 to TRBJ2-1; no firm D call. CDR1 and CDR2 from the germline V gene are MNHNY and SVGAGI (reference sequence). The CDR3 length is 10 residues. V was cut by 7 bases and J by 4 bases, with 2 bases left in between.

V usage is TRBV11-2 and J usage is TRBJ2-5, with 8 bases that match TRBD1. In germline, CDR1 is SGHAT, CDR2 FQNNGV. J gave up 5 bases and V 5 bases, and 4 bases lay outside the gene matches. The CDR3 spans 13 residues. CDR3 nucleotide sequence: TGTGCCAGCAGCAAAAACAGGGGGGAGACCCAGTACTTC. It yields the protein CASSKNRGETQYF.

This chain links TRBV27 with TRBJ2-5; 9 bases fit TRBD2. The CDR3 loop spans 16 amino acids. The germline CDR1 and CDR2 sequences are MNHEY and SMNVEV (reference sequence). V lost 3 bases, J lost 5 bases, and 10 bases stayed unmatched. The CDR3 nucleotides read TGTGCCAGCAGTTTCACCAGCGGGGGGCTTCGGGAGACCCAGTACTTC. As protein: CASSFTSGGLRETQYF.

The V and J genes are TRBV18 and TRBJ2-7, with TRBD1 identical over 9 bases. V gave up 6 bases and J gave up 2 bases; unmatched junction bases: 11. This CDR3 region has 16 residues. The germline V gene encodes CDR1 KGHSH and CDR2 LQKENI. CDR3 nucleotides: TGTGCCAGCTCTCCTTGGGGGACAGGGCGTACCTACGAGCAGTACTTC. Translating gives CASSPWGTGRTYEQYF.

The DNA for the CDR3 is TGCGCCAGCAGCTTACAGGGGGCAGGAGAGACCCAGTACTTC. It encodes CASSLQGAGETQYF. The chain recombines TRBV5-1 with TRBJ2-5, with 9 bases matching TRBD1. Germline loops: CDR1 SGHRS, CDR2 YFSETQ. The CDR3 consists of 14 residues. The V and J ends lost 2 bases and 4 bases, in that order; junction bases with no gene match: 3.

This clone was seen only once. CDR3 amino acids: CASSSYRVGRDTQYF. In DNA form, the CDR3 reads TGCGCCAGCAGCTCCTACAGGGTAGGACGCGATACGCAGTATTTT. The chain couples TRBV5-1 to TRBJ2-3; tentatively, D is TRBD1 (6 bases). The CDR3 has 15 residues. V lost 3 bases and J 6 bases, leaving 17 bases between the germline ends. CDR1 is SGHRS and CDR2 is YFSETQ in the germline V gene.

The J gene is TRBJ1-6, the V gene TRBV30; D gene unclear. CDR3 length: 13 residues. V was shortened by 2 bases and J by 5 bases, with 7 bases between the two germline ends. Germline V lookup: CDR1 GTSNPN, CDR2 SVGIG (reference sequence). CDR3 sequence reads: CAWSKVDNSPLHF. The DNA of the CDR3 is TGTGCCTGGAGTAAGGTAGATAATTCACCCCTCCACTTT.